This T cell receptor (beta chain) was documented in a study of OX40 agonist ivuxolimab in advanced cancers. The germline gives CDR1 SGHTA, CDR2 FQGNSA. The CDR3 has 17 amino acids. V was clipped by 5 bases and J by 0 bases, with 17 bases between them. Produced via immunoSEQ multiplex PCR; TCRdb's table is partial and in-frame only. The sample has 50,000 to 75,000 clones; about 88% are singletons. Sample: CD4+ or CD8+ T cells sorted from blood, taken in a trial of the OX40 agonist ivuxolimab. The chain uses TRBV7-2 and TRBJ1-5, with D maybe TRBD1 (5 bases). The clonotype was recovered from an adult with an advanced solid tumor such as melanoma, head and neck, liver or kidney cancer. In nucleotides, the CDR3 is TGTGCCAGCAGCCCCGCAGGGAGTACATATAGCAATCAGCCCCAGCATTTT. This codes for CASSPAGSTYSNQPQHF.